Included here is one TCR beta chain sequence, with context. What it binds is not known. TCRdb passed the RT-PCR reads through MiXCR, listing each CDR3 protein once. The sample has under 750,000 distinct CDR3 sequences, about an eighth seen once; the top ten hold around 9.6%. This specimen comes from a study of response to subunit inactivated influenza vaccine. General study results and limits: That few new T cells are recruited by each seasonal influenza vaccination was the authors' suggestion.

CDR1 is MNHEY and CDR2 is SVGEGT in the germline V gene. This CDR3 has 15 residues. Trimming took 5 bases from V and 3 from J; bases not matched to a gene: 7. The TCR comes from a man aged 45-60 years who received an inactivated influenza vaccine. Sequencing used PBMCs from blood, obtained on the day of vaccination. This chain uses TRBV6-2 or TRBV6-3 with TRBJ2-7; TRBD1 agrees at 10 bases. This chain's CDR3 is CASSPFGTGDYEQYF. CDR3 nucleotide sequence: TGTGCCAGCAGTCCTTTCGGGACAGGGGACTACGAGCAGTACTTC.